This T cell receptor beta chain was recovered during a study of chemoradiotherapy in HPV16-positive cancers. Whole-study findings and limits: Functional assays defining HPV-specific T cells used only a couple of HPV16-positive patients.

Clones were read by immunoSEQ multiplex PCR, and TCRdb kept only the in-frame ones, dropping some. This sample has more than 9,000 clones, with more than 60% found just once. The CDR3 sequence is 14 residues long. The germline V gene encodes CDR1 SGHTA and CDR2 FQGNSA. V dropped 1 base and J dropped 4 bases, with 10 bases sitting between them. Repertoires were sampled repeatedly during chemoradiotherapy. On this clone: Its antigen remains unknown.

The chain employs TRBV7-2 and TRBJ2-5; D assignment may be TRBD1 or TRBD2 (6 bases each). This material was collected from a patient who underwent chemoradiotherapy. The receptor was isolated from a human donor with HPV-associated anogenital cancer. The CDR3 DNA follows: TGTGCCAGCAGCTTAGAGGGGGGCACAGAGACCCAGTACTTC. It encodes CASSLEGGTETQYF.